This T cell receptor beta chain was retrieved from a study of blood T cell repertoires in COVID-19. This study enrolled people aged about 18 to 100 from about 24 US geographic areas. Participants reported their clinical history, and cohort assignment relied on those reports. The recovered donors of Cohort 3 showed two negative PCRs, clearance, or symptom resolution. Method: immunoSEQ multiplex PCR; TCRdb's copy keeps in-frame clones and lacks some. The sample shows 140,000 to 150,000 clones, 75% to 90% of them seen only once. V was pared by 1 base and J by 3 bases, with 6 bases of the junction left unmatched. Germline CDR1 is SGHDT and CDR2 is YYEEEE. The CDR3 is made up of 16 amino acids.

This TCR derives from a man aged 55 to 69 who had recovered from COVID-19. The rearrangement links TRBV5-6 to TRBJ1-1; TRBD1 matches at 10 bases. Specimen: PBMCs or T cells enriched from blood (not recorded which). CDR3 protein: CASSLFRDRGDTEAFF. The CDR3 bases are TGTGCCAGCAGCTTGTTCAGGGACAGGGGTGACACTGAAGCTTTCTTT.